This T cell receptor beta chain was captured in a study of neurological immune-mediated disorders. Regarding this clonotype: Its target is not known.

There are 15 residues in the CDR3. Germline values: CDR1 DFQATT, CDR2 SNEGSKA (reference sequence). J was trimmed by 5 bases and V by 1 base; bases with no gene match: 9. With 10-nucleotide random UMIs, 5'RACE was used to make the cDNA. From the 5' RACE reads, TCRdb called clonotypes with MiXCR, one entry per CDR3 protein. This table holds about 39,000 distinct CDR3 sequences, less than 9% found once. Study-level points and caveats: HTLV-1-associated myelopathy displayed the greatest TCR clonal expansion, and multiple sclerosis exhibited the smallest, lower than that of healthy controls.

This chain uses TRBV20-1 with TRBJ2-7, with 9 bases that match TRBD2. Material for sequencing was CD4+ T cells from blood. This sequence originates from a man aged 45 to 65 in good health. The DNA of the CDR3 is TGCAGTGCTAGAGTTTGGACTAGCGCGGCTAACGAGCAGTACTTC. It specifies CSARVWTSAANEQYF.